The 8 T cell receptor beta chains given below trace back to one sample, sequenced in a study of cytomegalovirus exposure and HLA in healthy donors. Repertoires were generated with immunoSEQ multiplex PCR, while TCRdb's copy carries only in-frame clones and drops some. The sample shows 92,000 or so clones, 96% of them seen only once. Source material: PBMCs. All receptors come from a man aged 18 to 30 in good health and CMV-seronegative.

Only one count was recorded for this clone. V usage is TRBV2 and J usage is TRBJ2-2, with D possibly being TRBD1 (6 bases). Germline V gene data show CDR1 as SNHLY and CDR2 as FYNNEI. The CDR3 runs 14 residues. Trimming cost V 4 bases and J 7 bases, with 13 bases left between them. CDR3 DNA sequence: TGTGCCAGCAGTGCTCAGGGGCGGATCGGGGAGCTGTTTTTT. It codes for CASSAQGRIGELFF.

V and J are TRBV5-1 and TRBJ2-3; a weak D match, TRBD1 (5 bases). Trimming left V 0 bases short and J 0 bases short, with 11 bases between. Looked up from germline, CDR1 is SGHRS and CDR2 is YFSETQ. This CDR3 has 16 amino acids. CDR3 sequence: CASSLGDSTSTDTQYF. The CDR3, as DNA: TGCGCCAGCAGCTTGGGTGACAGCACTAGCACAGATACGCAGTATTTT.

This chain uses TRBV5-4 with TRBJ2-4; D ambiguous. Germline loops: CDR1 SGHNT, CDR2 YYREEE (reference sequence). The V end was cut by 4 bases, the J end by 0 bases, with 23 bases between. This CDR3 has 19 residues. Here the CDR3 reads CASSALKTDKAVAKNIQYF. The CDR3 DNA sequence: TGTGCCAGCAGCGCACTTAAAACAGACAAAGCCGTAGCCAAAAACATTCAGTACTTC.

V usage is TRBV19 and J usage is TRBJ2-5; 8 positions agree with TRBD1. The CDR3 is 13 amino acids. Trimming took 6 bases from V and 5 from J; bases not matched to a gene: 5. Germline V lookup: CDR1 LNHDA, CDR2 SQIVND (reference sequence). The CDR3 spells CASRAGGVETQYF. The CDR3 nucleotides are TGTGCCAGTAGGGCAGGGGGCGTGGAGACCCAGTACTTC. Full variable domain (outside the CDR3, taken from reference TRBV19 and TRBJ2-5): DGGITQSPKYLFRKEGQNVTLSCEQNLNHDAMYWYRQDPGQGLRLIYYSQIVNDFQKGDIAEGYSVSREKKESFPLTVTSAQKNPTAFYLCASRAGGVETQYFGPGTRLLVL.

The gene calls are TRBV19 and TRBJ1-4, with D tentatively TRBD1 (5 bases). V gave up 6 bases and J gave up 3 bases, with 11 bases separating them. This CDR3 has 14 residues. The germline CDR1 and CDR2 sequences are LNHDA and SQIVND (reference sequence). The CDR3 protein is CASSLIGANEKLFF. The CDR3 nucleotides are TGTGCCAGTAGCCTGATAGGGGCTAATGAAAAACTGTTTTTT.

The V call is TRBV28, the J call TRBJ1-5; the D gene is possibly TRBD1 (6 bases). The germline gives CDR1 MDHEN, CDR2 SYDVKM. Between the trimmed V and J ends, which lost 4 bases and 4 bases, there was a span of 23 bases. This CDR3 contains 18 residues. As DNA, the CDR3 is TGTGCCAGCAGTTCCGTCCCGACTACTGGACAGACAAATCAGCCCCAGCATTTT. It specifies CASSSVPTTGQTNQPQHF. The full variable domain, rest sourced from reference TRBV28 and TRBJ1-5, is DVKVTQSSRYLVKRTGEKVFLECVQDMDHENMFWYRQDPGLGLRLIYFSYDVKMKEKGDIPEGYSVSREKKERFSLILESASTNQTSMYLCASSSVPTTGQTNQPQHFGDGTRLSIL.

This clone was seen once. The chain has TRBV9 and TRBJ2-1, with TRBD2 matching over 9 bases. This CDR3 is built from 15 residues. Germline V gives CDR1 SGDLS, CDR2 YYNGEE. V dropped 2 bases and J dropped 5; count of bases not matched to a gene: 5. The CDR3 loop is CASSVSGSTNNEQFF. The CDR3, as DNA: TGTGCCAGCAGCGTTAGCGGGAGTACTAACAATGAGCAGTTCTTC.

This chain joins TRBV5-1 and TRBJ2-7; 8 bases are a match to TRBD1. The V gene end was trimmed by 4 bases and the J gene end by 4 bases; junction bases not matched to a gene: 7. The CDR3 is 14 amino acids. Germline V CDR1 and CDR2: SGHRS, YFSETQ. DNA of the CDR3: TGCGCCAGCAGCCCCTCCGGGACAGGATACGAGCAGTACTTC. Translated, it gives CASSPSGTGYEQYF.